Reported below is one TCR beta chain. Its antigen is currently not known. No per-base quality is available; no much larger clone lies one base away. These data originate in a study of vaccination effects on CD4 cells after COVID-19 (dated by TCRdb to between 2022 and 2023). Looking at the study overall: The ViraFEST assay stimulated PBMC with viral peptide pools and then used TCR sequencing to identify antigen-specific CD4+ T cell clonotypes by expansion. Altogether, some 10 COVID-19 convalescent patients and a few SARS-CoV-2-naive healthy vaccine recipients made up the full study. Each participant got two doses of an mRNA SARS-CoV-2 vaccine, either BNT162b2 or mRNA-1273. Pre-vaccine samples from a couple of convalescent patients were drawn 16 days and one week before the first dose, 142 and 148 days after COVID-19 diagnosis. Each well held more than 1.5 million PBMC cultured in IMDM containing approximately 5% human AB serum, about 10 IU/ml IL-2 and gentamicin, along with about 9.5 ug/ml peptides. Cultures from other donors in the study were sequenced using the Oncomine TCR Beta short-read assay on an Illumina iSeq 100. In both COVID-19 convalescent patients and infection-naive vaccine recipients, the study compared SARS-CoV-2 spike-specific CD4+ TCR repertoires from before mRNA vaccination with those from after it.

After about 10 days of culture, CD4+ T cells were isolated with the EasySep CD4+ T cell isolation kit. Convalescent patients had PCR-confirmed SARS-CoV-2 infection between March and December 2020, before Alpha, Beta and Delta variants emerged in the United States. On days 3 and 7, half of the culture medium was replaced with fresh IL-2-containing medium. Unless noted otherwise, every peptide stimulation condition was grown in triplicate wells. PBMC were separated from whole blood using Ficoll-Paque Plus gradient centrifugation and were then either cryopreserved at -140C or used fresh. Genomic DNA was extracted from cultured CD4+ T cells with the QIAamp micro DNA kit. In the germline V gene, CDR1 corresponds to SGDLS and CDR2 to YYNGEE. CDR3 length: 16 amino acids, cysteine to phenylalanine. The kept DNA is CDR3 alone, 48 bases in frame from the first base. After removal of 4 bases from V and 0 bases from J, the junction retains 5 bases not matched to a gene.

Findings and caveats that apply to the study as a whole: Among convalescent patients, the spike-reactive repertoire after vaccination was made up mainly of new vaccine-induced clones that were largely distinct from the clones induced by infection. Clones induced by infection and clones induced by vaccination both contracted markedly at late timepoints after vaccination, which fits with T cell responses waning over time. The study was limited by a small number of convalescent patients, and early post-infection timepoints were lacking.

Receptors were amplified or captured by the immunoSEQ multiplex PCR assay. TCR beta CDR3 sequencing was performed on DNA from the cultured, isolated CD4+ T cells. In the paper's pipeline: The analysis removed non-productive TCR sequences, trimmed reads to the CDR3 region, and retained only CDR3s that were 7 or more amino acids long. Antigen-specific clonotypes were identified using the MANAFEST web app by comparison of expansion in peptide wells against reference cultures. To be called positive, a clone needed expansion at FDR<0.05 compared with the reference and with all other wells, an odds ratio greater than 5, and a frequency greater than 0.1% in two replicate wells. A clonotype was called cross-reactive if it was significantly expanded both in SARS-CoV-2 spike wells and in at least one common cold coronavirus spike condition. Levenshtein distance calculated with the stringdist R package was used to assess CDR3 similarity, and unrooted trees were constructed with ape in R 3.6.1. The clones in this table, taken by TCRdb from immuneACCESS, are in-frame only. Not every clone is retained; where verified, under half of the shortfall comes from an unresolved V gene, and the cause of the rest is unknown. The DNA was the basis for D and trimming; V, J and clone size are from that table. For this sample there are about 46,000 clones; 70% to 75% appear just once. Of the sample, roughly 7.8% is held by the ten largest clones.

The clonotype comes from a human donor who had a prior SARS-CoV-2 infection. Here the chain combines TRBV9 and TRBJ2-1; TRBD2 fits 9 bases in the junction. The sequencing here drew on CD4+ T cells from PBMCs cultured without peptide, taken before COVID-19 vaccination. The base sequence is TGTGCCAGCAGCAATAGCGGGAGCCGCTCCTACAATGAGCAGTTCTTC. Translated, it reads CASSNSGSRSYNEQFF.